Each of the 28 T cell receptor beta chains below was sequenced from the same sample in a study of shared clonotypes between healthy human individuals. TCRdb keeps only in-frame clones here, not all; method: immunoSEQ multiplex PCR. The sample holds more than 2,000,000 clones, approximately 95% seen once. Material for sequencing was naive CD4+ T cells from PBMCs. Documented subset: CD45RA+ positively selected. Receptors were obtained from a man younger than 35 in good health. Some clones in this sample may be carry-over from other donors' samples.

The chain is built from TRBV28 and TRBJ2-2; the D call may be TRBD1 or TRBD2 (5 bases each). The germline V gene encodes CDR1 MDHEN and CDR2 SYDVKM. This CDR3 has 15 amino acids. Trimming took off 4 bases at V and 1 base at J, with 10 bases between the two ends. CDR3 bases: TGTGCCAGCAGTTGGGGGACGTTGAACACCGGGGAGCTGTTTTTT. Translated: CASSWGTLNTGELFF. Full variable domain (outside the CDR3, taken from reference TRBV28 and TRBJ2-2): DVKVTQSSRYLVKRTGEKVFLECVQDMDHENMFWYRQDPGLGLRLIYFSYDVKMKEKGDIPEGYSVSREKKERFSLILESASTNQTSMYLCASSWGTLNTGELFFGEGSRLTVL.

This clone has a single count. The chain couples TRBV6-5 to TRBJ1-2, with D possibly matching TRBD1 (5 bases). Germline CDR1 MNHEY, CDR2 SVGAGI. This CDR3 contains 13 residues. Trimming cost V 6 bases and J 5 bases, with 13 bases left between them. The CDR3 loop is CASSAPGSYGYTF. The CDR3 DNA is TGTGCCAGCAGCGCCCCAGGGTCTTATGGCTACACCTTC.

The chain recombines TRBV4-3 with TRBJ2-3; 12 bases are a match to TRBD2. V dropped 4 bases and J dropped 3; count of bases not matched to a gene: 17. CDR3 length equals 20 residues. Germline V lookup: CDR1 LGHNA, CDR2 YSLEER. CDR3 nucleotides: TGCGCCAGCAGCCTCCAGGCAGGGGTGCGCGGACTAGCGGGAACAGATACGCAGTATTTT. This codes for CASSLQAGVRGLAGTDTQYF.

The rearrangement uses TRBV27 and TRBJ2-7; TRBD1 is a possible D gene (5 bases). V gave up 5 bases and J gave up 3 bases, with 11 bases separating them. The length of the CDR3 is 13 residues. In germline, CDR1 is MNHEY, CDR2 SMNVEV (reference sequence). The CDR3: CASSTGTFYEQYF. The DNA of the CDR3 is TGTGCCAGCAGTACAGGAACCTTCTACGAGCAGTACTTC.

The rearrangement joins TRBV18 to TRBJ1-2; 9 bases map to TRBD1. This CDR3 spans 16 amino acids. The germline V gene encodes CDR1 KGHSH and CDR2 LQKENI. Losses at the gene ends were 3 bases for V and 4 bases for J; bases not matched to a gene: 9. Here the CDR3 reads CASSPGTGTGTYGYTF. The CDR3 DNA follows: TGTGCCAGCTCACCGGGGACCGGGACAGGGACCTATGGCTACACCTTC.

DNA for the CDR3: TGTGCCAGCAGCTTGTCGAGCCCCCAGGTCGGCGGGGAGCTGTTTTTT. It codes for CASSLSSPQVGGELFF. The chain couples TRBV5-4 to TRBJ2-2; D gene unclear. The CDR3 extends over 16 amino acids. Germline loops: CDR1 SGHNT, CDR2 YYREEE (reference sequence). The V end lost 1 base, the J end lost 7 bases, and 17 bases lay between the germline ends.

The chain links TRBV5-1 to TRBJ2-4; D is perhaps TRBD1 or TRBD2 (6 bases each). The germline V and J ends were trimmed by 2 bases and 8 bases, with 11 bases remaining between them. This CDR3 spans 13 amino acids. Germline V gives CDR1 SGHRS, CDR2 YFSETQ. The CDR3: CASSFGGSDIQYF. The CDR3, as DNA: TGCGCCAGCAGCTTCGGGGGCTCGGACATTCAGTACTTC.

CDR3 sequence (DNA): TGCAGCGTTGGGGGACTAGCGCTCAATGAGCAGTTCTTC. This codes for CSVGGLALNEQFF. The chain uses TRBV29-1 and TRBJ2-1; 10 bases agree with TRBD2. CDR3 length equals 13 residues. CDR1 and CDR2 (germline): SQVTM, ANQGSEA. Trimming at V came to 4 bases and at J to 6 bases, leaving 3 bases not matched to a gene.

CDR3 protein: CATTEKRQGLVANEKLFF. In nucleotides, the CDR3 is TGTGCCACCACAGAGAAAAGACAGGGATTGGTGGCTAATGAAAAACTGTTTTTT. The genes are TRBV7-8 and TRBJ1-4; 7 bases fit TRBD1. The CDR3 extends over 18 amino acids. Trimming took 10 bases from V and 3 from J; bases not matched to a gene: 20. CDR1 is SGHVS and CDR2 is FQNEAQ in the germline V gene.

The chain carries TRBV19 and TRBJ1-5; possible D gene TRBD1, 5 bases. Germline lookup yields CDR1 LNHDA and CDR2 SQIVND (reference sequence). This CDR3 has 15 residues. Trimming shortened V by 3 bases and J by 3 bases, and 12 bases separated the two germline ends. The CDR3 nucleotides read TGTGCCAGTAGTATTAGTTACAGGCTCAATCAGCCCCAGCATTTT. Its translation: CASSISYRLNQPQHF.

V usage is TRBV5-1 and J usage is TRBJ1-2; D is unclear. The CDR3 loop spans 12 amino acids. V was pared by 7 bases and J by 4 bases, with 11 bases between. Germline CDR1 reads SGHRS; CDR2 reads YFSETQ. For the CDR3, the DNA is TGCGCCAGCGGTCGGTTAGGCTATGGCTACACCTTC. Residues: CASGRLGYGYTF.

The CDR3 DNA sequence: TGTGCCAGCAGCTTAAGGGGGGCGGCGACCCAGTACTTC. Amino acid sequence: CASSLRGAATQYF. The chain joins TRBV7-3 to TRBJ2-5; either TRBD1 or TRBD2 may fit D (6 bases each). V lost 1 base, J lost 7 bases, and 10 bases lay in between. Germline CDR1 SGHTA, CDR2 FQGTGA. The CDR3 contains 13 residues.

The chain joins TRBV7-3 to TRBJ2-1, with 8 positions matching TRBD1. J lost 7 bases, V lost 5 bases, and 7 bases had no gene match. There are 14 residues in the CDR3. Per germline, CDR1 SGHTA and CDR2 FQGTGA. CDR3 protein: CASSHNRGSNEQFF. The CDR3 DNA is TGTGCCAGCAGCCATAACAGGGGGTCGAATGAGCAGTTCTTC.

V usage is TRBV5-1 and J usage is TRBJ2-1; TRBD2 agrees at 7 bases. Trimming cost V 0 bases and J 4 bases; bases outside gene matches: 7. The CDR3 consists of 16 residues. Germline loops: CDR1 SGHRS, CDR2 YFSETQ. The CDR3 DNA reads as TGCGCCAGCAGCTTGGCCTTGGCGGGAGATTACAATGAGCAGTTCTTC. This sequence encodes CASSLALAGDYNEQFF. Full variable domain (rest looked up from reference TRBV5-1 and TRBJ2-1): KAGVTQTPRYLIKTRGQQVTLSCSPISGHRSVSWYQQTPGQGLQFLFEYFSETQRNKGNFPGRFSGRQFSNSRSEMNVSTLELGDSALYLCASSLALAGDYNEQFFGPGTRLTVL.

The V call is TRBV29-1, the J call TRBJ2-7; TRBD1 agrees at 7 bases. V was clipped by 0 bases and J by 2 bases; unmatched bases: 7. From germline, CDR1 is SQVTM and CDR2 ANQGSEA. The CDR3 is 15 amino acids. The CDR3 DNA reads as TGCAGCGTTGAAGACCCGGGACAGAGACCCTACGAGCAGTACTTC. Translating gives CSVEDPGQRPYEQYF.

The V and J genes are TRBV30 and TRBJ2-3, with D maybe TRBD2 (5 bases). Deletions cut 2 bases from V and 7 bases from J, with 16 bases between. The CDR3 contains 14 residues. Germline-derived CDR1 and CDR2 are GTSNPN and SVGIG (reference sequence). CDR3 nucleotide sequence: TGTGCCTGGAGTTTGGACGGTTCGGGGTATACGCAGTATTTT. Encoded protein: CAWSLDGSGYTQYF.

This rearrangement joins TRBV28 to TRBJ2-3, with a tentative D call TRBD2 (7 bases). Trimming took off 6 bases at V and 6 bases at J, with 13 bases between the two ends. The germline gives CDR1 MDHEN, CDR2 SYDVKM. The CDR3 runs to 13 residues. The CDR3 is CASRQGGDDTQYF. As DNA, the CDR3 is TGTGCCAGCAGGCAAGGGGGGGACGATACGCAGTATTTT.

The rearrangement uses TRBV11-3 and TRBJ2-2, with TRBD2 identical over 8 bases. The CDR3 runs to 17 residues. Germline V gene data show CDR1 as SGHNT and CDR2 as YENEEA. V lost 5 bases to trimming and J lost 0 bases; unmatched junction nucleotides: 8. CDR3 DNA sequence: TGTGCCAGCAGCCCATACACTAGCGGCGCGAACACCGGGGAGCTGTTTTTT. Protein: CASSPYTSGANTGELFF.

The rearrangement links TRBV18 to TRBJ2-5; 8 positions agree with TRBD2. The CDR3 is made up of 14 amino acids. From germline, CDR1 is KGHSH and CDR2 LQKENI. The trim removed 6 bases at V and 3 bases at J, leaving 6 bases unmatched. CDR3 nucleotide sequence: TGTGCCAGCTCCCCAGCGGGGGAGAAAGAGACCCAGTACTTC. It codes for CASSPAGEKETQYF. The variable domain in full, completed from reference TRBV18 and TRBJ2-5, reads NAGVMQNPRHLVRRRGQEARLRCSPMKGHSHVYWYRQLPEEGLKFMVYLQKENIIDESGMPKERFSAEFPKEGPSILRIQQVVRGDSAAYFCASSPAGEKETQYFGPGTRLLVL.

This chain uses TRBV5-1 with TRBJ2-7; possibly TRBD2 for D (6 bases). CDR3 length equals 17 residues. V was cut by 2 bases and J by 1 base, with 19 bases left in between. Germline V lookup: CDR1 SGHRS, CDR2 YFSETQ. The CDR3 nucleotides are TGCGCCAGCAGCTTCTCAACAACGGGACTTGAATCCTACGAGCAGTACTTC. Amino acid sequence: CASSFSTTGLESYEQYF.

The chain is built from TRBV7-2 and TRBJ2-1, with 10 bases lining up with TRBD2. The CDR3 contains 14 residues. Per the germline V gene, CDR1 is SGHTA and CDR2 is FQGNSA. V lost 7 bases, J lost 6 bases, and 6 bases stayed unmatched. CDR3 DNA: TGTGCCAGCACGGCTAGCGGGAGTTCCAATGAGCAGTTCTTC. It is translated as CASTASGSSNEQFF.

This sequence joins TRBV10-2 and TRBJ2-1, with D perhaps being TRBD1 or TRBD2 (5 bases each). The germline V gene encodes CDR1 WSHSY and CDR2 SAAADI. Between the trimmed V and J ends, which lost 7 bases and 9 bases, there was a span of 19 bases. There are 14 residues in the CDR3. The CDR3 loop reads CASKKPGPGPEQFF. The DNA of the CDR3 is TGCGCCAGCAAAAAACCGGGACCCGGCCCTGAGCAGTTCTTC.

The chain has TRBV23-1 and TRBJ2-7; TRBD1 aligns across 7 bases. TRBV23-1 is an ORF for which the function is uncertain. With V trimmed by 4 bases and J by 5 bases, 5 bases remained unmatched. The CDR3 spans 13 residues. CDR3 loop: CASSPDRTDEQYF. The CDR3 DNA follows: TGCGCCAGCAGTCCGGACAGGACCGACGAGCAGTACTTC.

The chain employs TRBV28 and TRBJ2-6; D is possibly TRBD1 (6 bases). Germline lookup yields CDR1 MDHEN and CDR2 SYDVKM. This CDR3 is 17 amino acids long. Trimming removed 6 bases at V and 4 bases at J, with 19 bases between. This CDR3 is CASSSGQWGSGANVLTF. The DNA for the CDR3 is TGTGCCAGCAGCTCAGGACAGTGGGGTTCGGGGGCCAACGTCCTGACTTTC.

This clone was recorded once. V gene TRBV5-4 combines with J gene TRBJ2-7; D tentatively fits TRBD1 or TRBD2 (6 bases each). The V and J ends lost 4 bases and 3 bases respectively, with 17 bases between them. The CDR3 covers 15 residues. Germline V CDR1 and CDR2: SGHNT, YYREEE (reference sequence). Here the CDR3 reads CASSRLGAEGYEQYF. As DNA, the CDR3 is TGTGCCAGCAGCCGCTTGGGGGCGGAGGGCTACGAGCAGTACTTC.

V usage is TRBV6-5 and J usage is TRBJ2-7; 8 bases line up with TRBD1. With V trimmed by 1 base and J by 2 bases, 7 bases remained unmatched. Germline V CDR1 and CDR2: MNHEY, SVGAGI. The CDR3 is 16 residues long. CDR3 sequence: CASSYLPGQDPYEQYF. CDR3 nucleotide sequence: TGTGCCAGCAGTTACTTACCGGGACAGGATCCCTACGAGCAGTACTTC.

The rearrangement links TRBV6-1 to TRBJ1-4; D not certain. This CDR3 spans 15 amino acids. Looked up from germline, CDR1 is MNHNS and CDR2 is SASEGT. V was trimmed by 6 bases and J by 0 bases, leaving 11 bases between them. The CDR3 sequence: CASSRPAATNEKLFF. CDR3 in DNA: TGTGCCAGCAGCAGGCCTGCAGCAACTAATGAAAAACTGTTTTTT.

This rearrangement joins TRBV19 to TRBJ2-2; D gene ambiguous. Germline V gene lookup returns CDR1 LNHDA and CDR2 SQIVND (reference sequence). V gave up 4 bases and J gave up 11 bases, with 17 bases separating them. This CDR3 has 14 amino acids. The DNA of the CDR3 is TGTGCCAGTAGTAGCCGGTATAGCCACGAAGAGCTGTTTTTT. It specifies CASSSRYSHEELFF.